This is a list of T cell receptor beta chains from one sample in a study of OX40 agonist ivuxolimab in advanced cancers. Repertoires were generated with immunoSEQ multiplex PCR, while TCRdb's copy carries only in-frame clones and drops some. The sample has about 69,000 clones, over 65% seen once. The specimen was CD4+ or CD8+ T cells sorted from blood, collected in a trial of the OX40 agonist ivuxolimab. The receptors come from an adult with an advanced solid tumor such as melanoma, head and neck, liver or kidney cancer. CDR3s include the opening cysteine and the closing phenylalanine or tryptophan. Fields, in order: V gene, D gene, clone size, J gene, CDR3 protein, CDR3 DNA. D genes are given only for firm matches. Clone size is shown for a subset of rows, as once, few, many or a class of expanded clone.

V: TRBV11-3; D: -; size: -; J: TRBJ2-3; CDR3: CASSLGLHQYF; DNA: TGTGCCAGCAGCTTAGGGCTTCATCAGTATTTT
V: TRBV6-5; D: -; size: -; J: TRBJ1-1; CDR3: CASSRGMNTEAFF; DNA: TGTGCCAGCAGTCGGGGAATGAACACTGAAGCTTTCTTT
V: TRBV28; D: -; size: -; J: TRBJ2-5; CDR3: CASSPRGLAEETQYF; DNA: TGTGCCAGCAGTCCCCGGGGGCTAGCGGAAGAGACCCAGTACTTC
V: TRBV30; D: -; size: -; J: TRBJ2-1; CDR3: CAWRDIGTPEQFF; DNA: TGTGCCTGGAGAGACATCGGGACCCCCGAGCAGTTCTTC
V: TRBV2; D: TRBD1; size: -; J: TRBJ1-6; CDR3: CASRLDRANSPLHF; DNA: TGTGCCAGCAGGTTGGACAGGGCTAATTCACCCCTCCACTTT
V: TRBV2; D: -; size: -; J: TRBJ1-2; CDR3: CASSDRSPGYTF; DNA: TGTGCCAGCAGTGATCGTTCCCCTGGCTACACCTTC
V: TRBV6-6; D: -; size: -; J: TRBJ1-5; CDR3: CASSPGDYSNQPQHF; DNA: TGTGCCAGCAGCCCGGGAGATTATAGCAATCAGCCCCAGCATTTT
V: TRBV18; D: -; size: -; J: TRBJ1-1; CDR3: CASSPNGQGKRAFF; DNA: TGTGCCAGCTCACCTAACGGGCAGGGAAAACGAGCTTTCTTT
V: TRBV5-6; D: TRBD1; size: once; J: TRBJ1-4; CDR3: CASSPTGLGEKLFF; DNA: TGTGCCAGCAGCCCGACAGGGTTGGGTGAAAAACTGTTTTTT
V: TRBV7-9; D: -; size: -; J: TRBJ2-5; CDR3: CASSLEQNGEETQYF; DNA: TGTGCCAGCAGCTTAGAACAGAACGGGGAAGAGACCCAGTACTTC
V: TRBV6-1; D: -; size: -; J: TRBJ2-5; CDR3: CASSEGAFGLGQETQYF; DNA: TGTGCCAGCAGTGAGGGGGCCTTTGGACTGGGACAAGAGACCCAGTACTTC
V: TRBV28; D: -; size: -; J: TRBJ1-2; CDR3: CASSPLSGYGYTF; DNA: TGTGCCAGCAGTCCCCTCTCCGGGTATGGCTACACCTTC
V: TRBV27; D: TRBD2; size: -; J: TRBJ2-2; CDR3: CASRLLAGVTGELFF; DNA: TGTGCCAGCAGATTGCTAGCGGGGGTTACCGGGGAGCTGTTTTTT
V: TRBV5-1; D: -; size: -; J: TRBJ2-3; CDR3: CASSFRQGTDTQYF; DNA: TGCGCCAGCAGCTTCCGACAGGGCACAGATACGCAGTATTTT
V: TRBV5-4; D: TRBD2; size: -; J: TRBJ2-7; CDR3: CASSFIFAGGTSHEQYF; DNA: TGTGCCAGCAGCTTTATTTTCGCGGGAGGAACATCCCACGAGCAGTACTTC
V: TRBV27; D: TRBD2; size: -; J: TRBJ2-1; CDR3: CASSLEGGPGNEQFF; DNA: TGTGCCAGCAGTTTAGAGGGAGGGCCGGGAAATGAGCAGTTCTTC
V: TRBV30; D: -; size: -; J: TRBJ1-5; CDR3: CAWRGAENQPQHF; DNA: TGTGCCTGGAGGGGGGCGGAAAATCAGCCCCAGCATTTT
V: TRBV10-3; D: TRBD1; size: -; J: TRBJ2-2; CDR3: CAINTGETGELFF; DNA: TGTGCCATCAACACAGGGGAAACCGGGGAGCTGTTTTTT
V: TRBV5-4; D: -; size: -; J: TRBJ2-2; CDR3: CASSLGGRAGDTGELFF; DNA: TGTGCCAGCAGCTTGGGGGGCAGGGCTGGGGACACCGGGGAGCTGTTTTTT
V: TRBV6-5; D: -; size: -; J: TRBJ1-2; CDR3: CASSYMAGDHGYTF; DNA: TGTGCCAGCAGTTACATGGCAGGGGATCATGGCTACACCTTC
V: TRBV5-6; D: TRBD2; size: -; J: TRBJ2-1; CDR3: CASSAGLAGWLPEQFF; DNA: TGTGCCAGCAGTGCGGGACTAGCGGGGTGGTTGCCTGAGCAGTTCTTC
V: TRBV4-1; D: -; size: -; J: TRBJ1-5; CDR3: CASSQDQTGYSNQPQHF; DNA: TGCGCCAGCAGCCAAGATCAGACAGGCTATAGCAATCAGCCCCAGCATTTT
V: TRBV11-3; D: -; size: -; J: TRBJ1-6; CDR3: CASSLWPRAPNSPLHF; DNA: TGTGCCAGCAGCTTATGGCCCAGGGCTCCCAATTCACCCCTCCACTTT
V: TRBV19; D: -; size: -; J: TRBJ2-3; CDR3: CASSMGRVSTDTQYF; DNA: TGTGCCAGTAGTATGGGCAGGGTAAGCACAGATACGCAGTATTTT
V: TRBV27; D: TRBD1; size: -; J: TRBJ1-1; CDR3: CASSFYRGSLRNTEAFF; DNA: TGTGCCAGCAGTTTCTACAGGGGGAGTCTTCGGAACACTGAAGCTTTCTTT
V: TRBV10-3; D: -; size: once; J: TRBJ1-6; CDR3: CAISGAREGGTYNSPLHF; DNA: TGTGCCATCAGTGGGGCCCGGGAGGGTGGAACTTATAATTCACCCCTCCACTTT
V: TRBV4-2; D: TRBD2; size: -; J: TRBJ2-3; CDR3: CASSQELGRGGGTQYF; DNA: TGTGCCAGCAGCCAAGAGCTAGGGCGGGGGGGAGGTACGCAGTATTTT
V: TRBV28; D: -; size: -; J: TRBJ1-1; CDR3: CASSFGPEAFF; DNA: TGTGCCAGCAGTTTTGGGCCTGAAGCTTTCTTT
V: TRBV7-8; D: -; size: -; J: TRBJ2-3; CDR3: CASILGWGTDTQYF; DNA: TGTGCCAGCATCCTCGGGTGGGGCACAGATACGCAGTATTTT
V: TRBV2; D: TRBD1; size: -; J: TRBJ2-3; CDR3: CASSRNGQGTDTQYF; DNA: TGTGCCAGCAGTCGAAACGGACAGGGCACAGATACGCAGTATTTT
V: TRBV7-3; D: -; size: -; J: TRBJ2-4; CDR3: CASSFRKNIQYF; DNA: TGTGCCAGCAGCTTTAGGAAAAACATTCAGTACTTC
V: TRBV5-6; D: TRBD2; size: -; J: TRBJ2-5; CDR3: CASRLGLAGEYETQYF; DNA: TGTGCCAGCAGACTAGGACTAGCGGGGGAATACGAGACCCAGTACTTC
V: TRBV7-9; D: -; size: -; J: TRBJ2-5; CDR3: CATNIRGGAETQYF; DNA: TGTGCCACCAACATCCGAGGGGGGGCAGAGACCCAGTACTTC
V: TRBV10-3; D: -; size: -; J: TRBJ2-2; CDR3: CAISETVGVTGELFF; DNA: TGTGCCATCAGCGAGACAGTGGGGGTGACCGGGGAGCTGTTTTTT